This entry features one TCR beta chain sequence. The antigen is unknown. Trimming cost V 5 bases and J 3 bases; bases outside gene matches: 2. CDR3 length equals 14 residues. Germline CDR1 SEHNR, CDR2 FQNEAQ (reference sequence). Naive CD8 cells comprised CD45RO-negative, CCR7-positively selected cells, excluding terminally differentiated effector memory CD45RA+ cells. Donors comprised only Caucasian adults living in Nashville, Tennessee. The data originate from a study of shared clonotypes between healthy human individuals. Study at large: Used for every donor were three CD4 naive, three CD4 memory, two CD8 naive and one CD8 memory plate.

Study processing details: ImmunoSEQ sequences covered only the junction and lacked quality scores; filtering therefore differed. Clones were sequenced by immunoSEQ multiplex PCR, and TCRdb holds only the in-frame ones, with some missing. The V and J calls and clone size come from that table; D and trimming were worked out from the DNA. The sample contains some 1,900,000 clones, just under 95% of which appear only once. Study-wide findings and caveats: Memory subsets generally showed smaller estimated richness than naive subsets did.

The chain recombines TRBV7-9 with TRBJ1-5; 9 bases match TRBD1. The sample taken for sequencing was naive CD8+ T cells sorted from blood. The sequence was collected from a young man in good health. The CDR3 reads CASSGTGNNQPQHF. CDR3 DNA sequence: TGTGCCAGCAGCGGGACAGGGAACAATCAGCCCCAGCATTTT.